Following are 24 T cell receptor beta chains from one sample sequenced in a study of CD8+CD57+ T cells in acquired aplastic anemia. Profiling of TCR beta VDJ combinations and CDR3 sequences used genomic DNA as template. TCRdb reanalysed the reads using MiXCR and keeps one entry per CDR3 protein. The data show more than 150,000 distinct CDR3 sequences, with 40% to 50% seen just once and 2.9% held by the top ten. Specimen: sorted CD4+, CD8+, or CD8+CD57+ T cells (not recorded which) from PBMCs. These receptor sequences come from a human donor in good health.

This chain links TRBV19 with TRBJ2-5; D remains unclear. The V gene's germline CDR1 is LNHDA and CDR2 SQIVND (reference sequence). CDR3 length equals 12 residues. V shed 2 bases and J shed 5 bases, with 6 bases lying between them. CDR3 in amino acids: CASSIFWETQYF. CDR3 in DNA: TGTGCCAGTAGTATATTCTGGGAGACCCAGTACTTC.

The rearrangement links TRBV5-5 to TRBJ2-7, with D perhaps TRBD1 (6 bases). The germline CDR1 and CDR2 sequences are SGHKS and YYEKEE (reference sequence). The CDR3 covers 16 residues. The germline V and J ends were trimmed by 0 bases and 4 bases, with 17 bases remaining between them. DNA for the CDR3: TGTGCCAGCAGCTTGGTAGGGACAACTGGTAATTACGAGCAGTACTTC. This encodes CASSLVGTTGNYEQYF. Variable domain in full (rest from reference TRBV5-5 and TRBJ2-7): DAGVTQSPTHLIKTRGQQVTLRCSPISGHKSVSWYQQVLGQGPQFIFQYYEKEERGRGNFPDRFSARQFPNYSSELNVNALLLGDSALYLCASSLVGTTGNYEQYFGPGTRLTVT.

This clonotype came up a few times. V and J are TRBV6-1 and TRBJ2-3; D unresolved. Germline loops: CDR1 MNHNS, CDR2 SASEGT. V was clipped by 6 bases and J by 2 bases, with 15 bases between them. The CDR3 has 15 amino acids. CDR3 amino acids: CASRAAVGYTDTQYF. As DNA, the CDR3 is TGTGCCAGCAGGGCGGCGGTTGGATACACAGATACGCAGTATTTT.

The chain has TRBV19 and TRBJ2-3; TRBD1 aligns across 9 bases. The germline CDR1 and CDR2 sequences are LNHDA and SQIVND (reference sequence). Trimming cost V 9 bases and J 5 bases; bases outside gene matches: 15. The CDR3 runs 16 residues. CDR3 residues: CASKKQGAGWGDTQYF. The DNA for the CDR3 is TGTGCCAGCAAGAAACAGGGGGCGGGGTGGGGAGATACGCAGTATTTT.

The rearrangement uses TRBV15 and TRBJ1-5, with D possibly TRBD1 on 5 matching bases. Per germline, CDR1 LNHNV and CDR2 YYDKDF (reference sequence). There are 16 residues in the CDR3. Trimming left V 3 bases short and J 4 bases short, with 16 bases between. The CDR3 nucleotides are TGTGCCACCAGCAGTGAAAGGGCCAGGGAAAATCAGCCCCAGCATTTT. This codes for CATSSERARENQPQHF.

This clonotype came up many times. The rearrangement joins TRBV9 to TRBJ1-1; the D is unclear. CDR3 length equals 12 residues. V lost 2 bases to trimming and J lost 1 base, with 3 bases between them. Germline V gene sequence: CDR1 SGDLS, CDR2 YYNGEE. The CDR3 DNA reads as TGTGCCAGCAGCGTCTCGAACACTGAAGCTTTCTTT. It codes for CASSVSNTEAFF.

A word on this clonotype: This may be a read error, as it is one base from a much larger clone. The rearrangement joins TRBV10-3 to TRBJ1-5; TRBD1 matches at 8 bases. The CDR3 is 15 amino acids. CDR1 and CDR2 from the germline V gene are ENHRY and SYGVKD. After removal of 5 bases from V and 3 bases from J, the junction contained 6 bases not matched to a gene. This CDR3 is CAISSDRGPNQPQHF. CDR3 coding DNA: TGTGCCATCAGTTCCGACAGGGGCCCCAATCAGCCCCAGCATTTT.

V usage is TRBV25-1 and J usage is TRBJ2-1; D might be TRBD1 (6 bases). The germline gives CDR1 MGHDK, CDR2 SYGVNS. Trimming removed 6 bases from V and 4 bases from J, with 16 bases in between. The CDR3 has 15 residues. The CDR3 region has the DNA TGTGCCAGCAGGATTGGGGGCGGATCATACAATGAGCAGTTCTTC. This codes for CASRIGGGSYNEQFF.

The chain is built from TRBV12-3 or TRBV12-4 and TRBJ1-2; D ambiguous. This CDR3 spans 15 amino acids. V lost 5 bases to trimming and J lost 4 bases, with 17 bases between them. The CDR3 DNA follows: TGTGCCAGCAGTCCGGACCGGGTCCTCATCTATGGCTACACCTTC. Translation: CASSPDRVLIYGYTF.

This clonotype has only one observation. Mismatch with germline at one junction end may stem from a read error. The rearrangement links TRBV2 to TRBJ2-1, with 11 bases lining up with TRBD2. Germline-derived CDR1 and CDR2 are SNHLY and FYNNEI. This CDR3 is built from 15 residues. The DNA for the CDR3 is TGTGCCAGCACTATAGCGGGGGGGCTTTACAATGAGCAATTCTTC. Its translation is CASTIAGGLYNEQFF.

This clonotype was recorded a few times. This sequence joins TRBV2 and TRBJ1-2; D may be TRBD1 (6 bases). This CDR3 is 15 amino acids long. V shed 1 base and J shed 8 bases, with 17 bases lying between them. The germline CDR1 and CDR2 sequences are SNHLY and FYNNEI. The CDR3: CASSEGAGTRWGYTF. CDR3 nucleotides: TGTGCCAGCAGTGAAGGGGCCGGGACACGGTGGGGCTACACCTTC.

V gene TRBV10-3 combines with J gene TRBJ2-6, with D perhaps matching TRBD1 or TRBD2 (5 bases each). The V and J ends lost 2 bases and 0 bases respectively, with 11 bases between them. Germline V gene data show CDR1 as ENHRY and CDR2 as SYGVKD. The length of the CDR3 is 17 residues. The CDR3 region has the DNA TGTGCCATCAGTGAGCCGGGACGACTCTCTGGGGCCAACGTCCTGACTTTC. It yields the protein CAISEPGRLSGANVLTF.

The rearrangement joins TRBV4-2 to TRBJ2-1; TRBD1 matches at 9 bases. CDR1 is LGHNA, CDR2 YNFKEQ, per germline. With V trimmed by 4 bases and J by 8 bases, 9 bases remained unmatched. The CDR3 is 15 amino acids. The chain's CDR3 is CASSRTRDRVYEQFF. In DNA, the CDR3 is TGTGCCAGCAGCCGAACCCGGGACAGGGTCTATGAGCAGTTCTTC.

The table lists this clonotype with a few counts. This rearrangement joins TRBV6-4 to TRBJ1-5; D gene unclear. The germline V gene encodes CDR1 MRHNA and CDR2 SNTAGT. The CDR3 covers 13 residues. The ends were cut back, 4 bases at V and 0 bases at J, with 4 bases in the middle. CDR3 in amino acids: CASSARSNQPQHF. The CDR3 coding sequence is TGTGCCAGCAGTGCGCGTAGCAATCAGCCCCAGCATTTT.

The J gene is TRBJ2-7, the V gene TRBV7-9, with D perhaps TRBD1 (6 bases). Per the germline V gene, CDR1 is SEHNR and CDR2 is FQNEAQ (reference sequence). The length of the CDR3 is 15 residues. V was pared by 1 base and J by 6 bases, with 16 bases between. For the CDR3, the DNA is TGTGCCAGCAGCTTAGACAGGGTAAGGGCACGCGAGCAGTACTTC. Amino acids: CASSLDRVRAREQYF. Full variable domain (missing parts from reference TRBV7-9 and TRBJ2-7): DTGVSQNPRHKITKRGQNVTFRCDPISEHNRLYWYRQTLGQGPEFLTYFQNEAQLEKSRLLSDRFSAERPKGSFSTLEIQRTEQGDSAMYLCASSLDRVRAREQYFGPGTRLTVT.

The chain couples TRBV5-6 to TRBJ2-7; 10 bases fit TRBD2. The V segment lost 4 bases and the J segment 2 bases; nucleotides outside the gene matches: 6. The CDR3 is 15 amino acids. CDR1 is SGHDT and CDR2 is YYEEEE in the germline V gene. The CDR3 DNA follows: TGTGCCAGCAGCCTTATAGCGGGAGGTGCCTACGAGCAGTACTTC. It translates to CASSLIAGGAYEQYF.

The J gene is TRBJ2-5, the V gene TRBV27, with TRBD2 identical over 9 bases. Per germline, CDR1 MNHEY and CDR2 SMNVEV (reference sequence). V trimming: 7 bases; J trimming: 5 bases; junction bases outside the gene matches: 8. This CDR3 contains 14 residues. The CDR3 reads CASKIAGVGETQYF. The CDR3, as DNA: TGTGCCAGCAAAATAGCGGGAGTCGGCGAGACCCAGTACTTC.

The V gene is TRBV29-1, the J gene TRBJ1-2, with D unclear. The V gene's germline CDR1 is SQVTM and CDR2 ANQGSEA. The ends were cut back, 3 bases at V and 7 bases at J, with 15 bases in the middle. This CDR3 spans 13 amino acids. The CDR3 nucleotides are TGCAGCGTTGAGTTACTTAAAGTGGGTGGCTACACCTTC. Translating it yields CSVELLKVGGYTF.

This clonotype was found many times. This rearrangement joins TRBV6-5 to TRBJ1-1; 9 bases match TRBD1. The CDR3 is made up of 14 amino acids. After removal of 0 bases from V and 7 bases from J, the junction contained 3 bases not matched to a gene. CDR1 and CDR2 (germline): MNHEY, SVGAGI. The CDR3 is CASSYSNRGLEAFF. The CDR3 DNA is TGTGCCAGCAGTTACTCGAACAGGGGGCTTGAAGCTTTCTTT.

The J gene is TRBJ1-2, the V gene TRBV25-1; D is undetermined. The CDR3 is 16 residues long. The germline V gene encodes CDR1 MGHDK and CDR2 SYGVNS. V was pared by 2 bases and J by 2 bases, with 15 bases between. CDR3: CASSEEEWGTNYGYTF. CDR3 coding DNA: TGTGCCAGCAGTGAAGAAGAGTGGGGAACCAACTATGGCTACACCTTC.

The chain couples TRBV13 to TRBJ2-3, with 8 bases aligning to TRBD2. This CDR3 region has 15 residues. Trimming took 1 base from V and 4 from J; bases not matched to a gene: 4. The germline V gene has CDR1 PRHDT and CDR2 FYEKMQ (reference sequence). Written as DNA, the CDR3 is TGTGCCAGCAGCTTAGACGGGGGGGCACCAGATACGCAGTATTTT. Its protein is CASSLDGGAPDTQYF. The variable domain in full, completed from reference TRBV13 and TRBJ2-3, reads AAGVIQSPRHLIKEKRETATLKCYPIPRHDTVYWYQQGPGQDPQFLISFYEKMQSDKGSIPDRFSAQQFSDYHSELNMSSLELGDSALYFCASSLDGGAPDTQYFGPGTRLTVL.

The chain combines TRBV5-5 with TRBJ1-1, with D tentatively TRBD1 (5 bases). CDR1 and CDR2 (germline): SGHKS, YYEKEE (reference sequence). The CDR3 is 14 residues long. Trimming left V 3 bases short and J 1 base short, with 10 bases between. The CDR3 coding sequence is TGTGCCAGCAGCTCGCCGACAGCGAACACTGAAGCTTTCTTT. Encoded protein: CASSSPTANTEAFF.

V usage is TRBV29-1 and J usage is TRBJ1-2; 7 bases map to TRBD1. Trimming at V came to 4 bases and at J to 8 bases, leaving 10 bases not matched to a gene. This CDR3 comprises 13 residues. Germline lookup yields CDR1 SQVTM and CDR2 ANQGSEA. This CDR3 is CSVGPTGVSGYTF. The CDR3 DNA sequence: TGCAGCGTTGGCCCTACAGGGGTAAGCGGCTACACCTTC.

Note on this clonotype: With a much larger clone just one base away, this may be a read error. The CDR3 nucleotides are TGTGCCAGCAGCCTCCGGACTAGCGGGAGGGAGGGTGAGCAGTTCTTC. It codes for CASSLRTSGREGEQFF. This chain connects TRBV6-1 to TRBJ2-1, with 15 bases matching TRBD2. CDR3 size: 16 residues. V shed 6 bases and J 9 bases; nucleotides not matched to a gene: 9. Germline CDR1 MNHNS, CDR2 SASEGT.